The clone carrying this T cell receptor beta chain was detected ten times or more. Its antigen is as yet unknown. The record originates from a study of T cells in Graves' hyperthyroidism and ophthalmopathy. Regarding the study as a whole: Most expanded thyroid clonotypes above 0.001 also appeared in blood. With a median lead of 6.5 months before onset, the model predicted ophthalmopathy.

CDR1 is LNHNV and CDR2 is YYDKDF in the germline V gene (reference sequence). This CDR3 contains 13 residues. Trimming removed 0 bases from V and 12 bases from J, with 11 bases in between. From RNA transcripts, TCR beta CDR3 regions were amplified. During a first-round RT-PCR of the TCR CDR3, the HTBI primer set was used. A single record per CDR3 protein comes from TCRdb applying MiXCR to the multiplex PCR reads. The table includes about 570,000 distinct CDR3 sequences, approximately 44% detected once. Exclusion criteria comprised uncontrolled infection, other autoimmune disease, pregnancy or lactation. The diagnoses drew upon clinical symptoms, serum thyroxine and TRAb, thyroid ultrasound and orbital computed tomography.

The rearrangement joins TRBV15 to TRBJ1-4; the D is unclear. The sequenced sample was peripheral blood or thyroid tissue (not recorded which). This receptor was taken from an adult woman with Graves' disease, either hyperthyroidism or ophthalmopathy (not recorded which). CDR3 protein: CATSRDLGIQLFF. CDR3 coding DNA: TGTGCCACCAGCAGAGATCTGGGGATACAACTGTTTTTT.